This TCR beta chain was identified in a study of cytomegalovirus exposure and HLA in healthy donors. PCR was performed using 60 Vbeta and 13 Jbeta primers. Profiled with immunoSEQ multiplex PCR; TCRdb holds only in-frame clones, not every one. This table has approximately 110,000 clones, roughly 70% appearing once. This clone was counted a single time. What it binds is unknown. General study findings and limits: CMV serostatus alone was available as immune exposure information.

The CDR3 loop spans 16 amino acids. Germline CDR1 SGDLS, CDR2 YYNGEE. The V and J ends lost 2 bases and 0 bases respectively, with 12 bases between them. The sequencing input was PBMCs. This TCR came from a middle-aged man in good health and CMV-seropositive. V usage is TRBV9 and J usage is TRBJ1-3, with a tentative D call TRBD1 (5 bases). The CDR3 protein is CASSVSGGISGNTIYF. DNA for the CDR3: TGTGCCAGCAGCGTCAGCGGGGGAATCTCTGGAAACACCATATATTTT.